The entry below gives a single TCR beta chain sequence along with its context. The data originate from a study of control samples from healthy donors and cancer patients. The repertoire was sequenced with immunoSEQ multiplex PCR; TCRdb's copy has only in-frame clones and lacks some. The profile shows 90,000 to 100,000 clones, roughly three quarters of them singletons. Germline CDR1 reads SGHKS; CDR2 reads YYEKEE (reference sequence). CDR3 size: 15 residues. V lost 4 bases, J lost 8 bases, and 18 bases lay in between. The TCR sequence derives from a woman in her thirties in good health. Sequencing was performed on blood. J is TRBJ1-4 and V is TRBV5-5, with D uncertain. The CDR3, as DNA: TGTGCCAGCAGCCCTACCGGGGAATCGGGGGAAAAACTGTTTTTT. It encodes CASSPTGESGEKLFF.